The 31 T cell receptor beta chains listed next were all sequenced from one sample in a study of blood T cell repertoires in COVID-19. Profiling relied on immunoSEQ multiplex PCR, and the TCRdb table lists in-frame clones only, not all of them. Of approximately 130,000 clones listed, 60% to 80% are singletons. Sequencing input: peripheral blood. Receptors originate from a human donor in a cohort sampled during active COVID-19.

The V and J genes are TRBV29-1 and TRBJ2-6, with a tentative D call TRBD1 (6 bases). Trimming removed 3 bases at V and 2 bases at J, with 11 bases between. Germline values: CDR1 SQVTM, CDR2 ANQGSEA. This CDR3 is 15 amino acids long. CDR3 nucleotides: TGCAGCGTTGACGGTTACAGGGCTGGGGCCAACGTCCTGACTTTC. Its protein is CSVDGYRAGANVLTF. The entire variable domain, with the rest obtained from reference TRBV29-1 and TRBJ2-6, is as follows: SAVISQKPSRDICQRGTSLTIQCQVDSQVTMMFWYRQQPGQSLTLIATANQGSEATYESGFVIDKFPISRPNLTFSTLTVSNMSPEDSSIYLCSVDGYRAGANVLTFGAGSRLTVL.

The rearrangement links TRBV15 to TRBJ2-2; D remains unclear. The V end was cut by 0 bases, the J end by 4 bases, with 9 bases between. CDR3 size: 15 residues. Germline V gives CDR1 LNHNV, CDR2 YYDKDF (reference sequence). The chain's CDR3 is CATSRDQLRTGELFF. The CDR3 DNA reads TGTGCCACCAGCAGAGATCAATTGCGCACCGGGGAGCTGTTTTTT.

The chain has TRBV11-2 and TRBJ1-1; 7 bases are shared with TRBD1. The V gene end was trimmed by 5 bases and the J gene end by 8 bases; junction bases not matched to a gene: 5. Germline V gives CDR1 SGHAT, CDR2 FQNNGV. The CDR3 sequence is 12 residues long. CDR3 sequence: CASSPDRFEAFF. The CDR3 DNA follows: TGTGCCAGCAGCCCGGACAGGTTCGAAGCTTTCTTT.

This clone appeared a few times. The CDR3 reads CASRLSTGGDETQYF. The CDR3 nucleotides read TGTGCAAGTCGCTTATCAACAGGGGGCGATGAGACCCAGTACTTC. J is TRBJ2-5 and V is TRBV12-2; the table's TRBD1 call for D was not verified on the DNA. TRBV12-2 counts as a pseudogene. The CDR3 spans 15 residues.

This chain connects TRBV9 to TRBJ1-2; D not resolved. Looked up from germline, CDR1 is SGDLS and CDR2 is YYNGEE. This CDR3 has 17 residues. Trimming took off 3 bases at V and 4 bases at J, with 22 bases between the two ends. CDR3 residues: CASSALQVPEGSYGYTF. DNA for the CDR3: TGTGCCAGCAGCGCCCTCCAGGTCCCTGAAGGGAGCTATGGCTACACCTTC.

The chain links TRBV5-1 to TRBJ2-7; D not certain. Trimming stripped 0 bases from V and 0 bases from J, with 7 bases between. This CDR3 contains 14 residues. Per germline, CDR1 SGHRS and CDR2 YFSETQ. In nucleotides, the CDR3 is TGCGCCAGCAGCTTGGGCGGAACCTCCTACGAGCAGTACTTC. It translates to CASSLGGTSYEQYF.

This chain connects TRBV4-1 to TRBJ1-4; D is possibly TRBD1 (5 bases). The CDR3 consists of 15 residues. V was pared by 4 bases and J by 8 bases, with 17 bases between. Germline V CDR1 and CDR2: MGHRA, YSYEKL. The chain's CDR3 is CASSLGLGEGEKLFF. CDR3 DNA: TGCGCCAGCAGCCTGGGGTTGGGGGAGGGCGAAAAACTGTTTTTT.

The chain joins TRBV6-5 to TRBJ1-2; weak D call: TRBD1 (6 bases). V was pared by 2 bases and J by 14 bases, with 24 bases between. The CDR3 extends over 15 amino acids. Germline values: CDR1 MNHEY, CDR2 SVGAGI. The CDR3: CASSYEGVVGDEETF. CDR3 DNA: TGTGCCAGCAGTTACGAGGGGGTAGTAGGGGATGAGGAAACCTTC.

This clone turned up a few times. V and J are TRBV21-1 and TRBJ1-1. TRBV21-1 is a pseudogene. The CDR3 loop spans 11 amino acids. The CDR3 region is CASSKETQAFF. The CDR3 DNA follows: TGTGCCAGCAGCAAAGAGACTCAGGCTTTCTTT.

This clone was detected only once. The genes are TRBV5-1 and TRBJ1-2; D not certain. There are 14 residues in the CDR3. The V gene lost 2 bases and the J gene lost 9 bases, with 17 bases spanning the gap. Germline CDR1 SGHRS, CDR2 YFSETQ. CDR3 loop: CASSLTQAPVSYTF. The CDR3, as DNA: TGCGCCAGCAGCTTAACCCAAGCTCCCGTTAGCTACACCTTC.

The rearrangement uses TRBV10-3 and TRBJ2-7; possibly TRBD1 for D (5 bases). The CDR3 spans 13 residues. CDR1 and CDR2 from the germline V gene are ENHRY and SYGVKD. V lost 2 bases and J lost 2, with 7 bases in between. The CDR3 sequence: CAISEDSPYEQYF. The DNA for the CDR3 is TGTGCCATCAGTGAGGACAGCCCCTACGAGCAGTACTTC.

The chain uses TRBV15 and TRBJ1-2; tentative D call: TRBD1 (5 bases). V was shortened by 1 base and J by 6 bases, with 12 bases between the two germline ends. There are 14 residues in the CDR3. CDR1 is LNHNV and CDR2 is YYDKDF in the germline V gene (reference sequence). The CDR3 here is CATSRASQGHGYTF. CDR3 nucleotide sequence: TGTGCCACCAGCAGAGCCTCTCAGGGCCATGGCTACACCTTC.

V usage is TRBV28 and J usage is TRBJ2-7; the match to TRBD1 covers 7 bases. The germline gives CDR1 MDHEN, CDR2 SYDVKM. The J segment lost 0 bases and the V segment lost 5 bases, leaving 7 bases of the junction unmatched. There are 15 residues in the CDR3. In nucleotides, the CDR3 is TGTGCCAGCAGTACTCCGACAGGGTCCTCCTACGAGCAGTACTTC. Translation gives CASSTPTGSSYEQYF.

This clone was seen a single time. The chain employs TRBV30 and TRBJ1-6; 7 bases line up with TRBD1. This CDR3 spans 12 amino acids. Germline V gene data show CDR1 as GTSNPN and CDR2 as SVGIG (reference sequence). Here the CDR3 reads CASGGYNSPLHF. DNA for the CDR3: TGTGCTTCAGGGGGCTATAATTCACCCCTCCACTTT.

The V gene is TRBV6-2 or TRBV6-3, the J gene TRBJ2-7; TRBD2 is a possible D gene (5 bases). Germline V gene sequence: CDR1 MNHEY, CDR2 SVGEGT. Trimming left V 2 bases short and J 0 bases short, with 8 bases between. This CDR3 has 14 residues. The DNA for the CDR3 is TGTGCCAGCAGTTACGGACTCAGCTCCTACGAGCAGTACTTC. Protein: CASSYGLSSYEQYF.

This clone was picked up a small number of times. The rearrangement joins TRBV19 to TRBJ2-7; 7 nucleotides align to TRBD2. V was clipped by 8 bases and J by 3 bases; unmatched bases: 1. Per the germline V gene, CDR1 is LNHDA and CDR2 is SQIVND (reference sequence). This CDR3 region has 11 residues. CDR3 sequence (DNA): TGTGCCAGTCGGGGGGACTACGAGCAGTACTTC. It yields the protein CASRGDYEQYF.

This chain connects TRBV20-1 to TRBJ1-2; the D gene is possibly TRBD1 (6 bases). The CDR3 spans 11 residues. With 6 bases removed from V and 13 bases from J, the gap between germline ends came to 18 bases. CDR1 and CDR2 (germline): DFQATT, SNEGSKA (reference sequence). CDR3 amino acids: CSAPPYRARTF. The CDR3 coding sequence is TGCAGTGCACCCCCGTACAGGGCTCGCACCTTC.

The V and J genes are TRBV2 and TRBJ2-2; TRBD2 aligns across 10 bases. V lost 7 bases to trimming and J lost 5 bases; unmatched junction nucleotides: 4. The V gene's germline CDR1 is SNHLY and CDR2 FYNNEI. The CDR3 has 14 amino acids. CDR3 residues: CASIERGGTGELFF. The CDR3 DNA is TGTGCCAGCATCGAGCGGGGGGGTACCGGGGAGCTGTTTTTT.

V usage is TRBV15 and J usage is TRBJ1-1; tentative D call: TRBD1 (5 bases). Trimming took 1 base from V and 5 from J, leaving 14 bases between them. Per germline, CDR1 LNHNV and CDR2 YYDKDF (reference sequence). This CDR3 spans 15 amino acids. The CDR3 sequence is CATSRGRTMGTEAFF. In DNA, the CDR3 is TGTGCCACCAGCAGAGGCCGGACAATGGGGACTGAAGCTTTCTTT. Drawing the rest from reference TRBV15 and TRBJ1-1, the complete variable domain is DAMVIQNPRYQVTQFGKPVTLSCSQTLNHNVMYWYQQKSSQAPKLLFHYYDKDFNNEADTPDNFQSRRPNTSFCFLDIRSPGLGDTAMYLCATSRGRTMGTEAFFGQGTRLTVV.

V gene TRBV29-1 combines with J gene TRBJ2-1; 8 nucleotides agree with TRBD1. Germline V CDR1 and CDR2: SQVTM, ANQGSEA. Germline trimming cut 3 bases from V and 9 bases from J; bases unmatched to any gene: 10. CDR3 length: 14 residues. Written as DNA, the CDR3 is TGCAGCGTTGATGGTGGGACAGGTTCAGGTGAGCAGTTCTTC. Amino acids: CSVDGGTGSGEQFF.

This rearrangement joins TRBV21-1 to TRBJ1-4; the table's D gene call, TRBD1, was not cross checked with the DNA. TRBV21-1 constitutes a pseudogene. CDR3 length equals 18 residues. CDR3 nucleotides: TGTGCCAGCAGCAAGGGGTATGGGACAGGGGACCTTAATGAAAAACTGTTTTTT. Translating gives CASSKGYGTGDLNEKLFF.

This clone was found once. The chain employs TRBV5-6 and TRBJ1-6, with D maybe TRBD1 (6 bases). The CDR3 totals 14 residues. Germline V gives CDR1 SGHDT, CDR2 YYEEEE. The ends were cut back, 1 base at V and 7 bases at J, with 9 bases in the middle. The CDR3, as DNA: TGTGCCAGCAGCTTGAGGGGGGGCAATTCACCCCTCCACTTT. As protein: CASSLRGGNSPLHF.

The chain links TRBV4-1 to TRBJ2-1; 9 nucleotides agree with TRBD1. The CDR3 totals 15 residues. After removal of 0 bases from V and 8 bases from J, the junction contained 5 bases not matched to a gene. Germline CDR1 and CDR2: MGHRA and YSYEKL. The CDR3, as DNA: TGCGCCAGCAGCCAAGAAGGGGGACAGGGCTATGAGCAGTTCTTC. The encoded protein is CASSQEGGQGYEQFF.

The rearrangement joins TRBV30 to TRBJ1-6, with D possibly matching TRBD1 (6 bases). Germline assignment: CDR1 GTSNPN and CDR2 SVGIG (reference sequence). This CDR3 contains 15 residues. Trimming took off 0 bases at V and 7 bases at J, with 13 bases between the two ends. CDR3 in amino acids: CAWSVQGPTNSPLHF. The CDR3 DNA is TGTGCCTGGAGTGTACAGGGACCCACCAATTCACCCCTCCACTTT.

The V and J genes are TRBV3-1 (or the pseudogene TRBV3-2) and TRBJ2-7, with 8 bases lining up with TRBD1. V was pared by 0 bases and J by 1 base, with 2 bases of the junction left unmatched. The CDR3 has 15 residues. Germline CDR1 and CDR2: LGHDT and YNNKEL (reference sequence). CDR3: CASSQEGQVSYEQYF. CDR3 sequence (DNA): TGTGCCAGCAGCCAAGAGGGACAGGTGTCCTACGAGCAGTACTTC.

The chain uses TRBV9 and TRBJ1-2; D unresolved. CDR1 is SGDLS and CDR2 is YYNGEE in the germline V gene. The V end was cut by 3 bases, the J end by 0 bases, with 15 bases between. This CDR3 is built from 16 residues. The CDR3: CASSGRRRTPNYGYTF. The CDR3 coding sequence is TGTGCCAGCAGCGGCCGGAGGAGAACCCCTAACTATGGCTACACCTTC.

This clone occurred a few times. This chain connects TRBV3-1 (or the pseudogene TRBV3-2) to TRBJ2-7; D not resolved. Germline V gene lookup returns CDR1 LGHDT and CDR2 YNNKEL (reference sequence). Deletions cut 1 base from V and 6 bases from J, with 10 bases between. There are 13 residues in the CDR3. CDR3 nucleotide sequence: TGTGCCAGCAGCCAAGCCGGGTCGCGCGAGCAGTACTTC. Amino acids: CASSQAGSREQYF.

This rearrangement joins TRBV9 to TRBJ1-1; 9 bases are shared with TRBD1. Germline-derived CDR1 and CDR2 are SGDLS and YYNGEE. The J segment lost 11 bases and the V segment lost 0 bases, leaving 2 bases of the junction unmatched. The CDR3 sequence is 12 residues long. CDR3 protein: CASSVGQGEAFF. CDR3 sequence (DNA): TGTGCCAGCAGCGTAGGACAGGGGGAGGCTTTCTTT.

The chain couples TRBV19 to TRBJ2-7; D is perhaps TRBD2 (5 bases). The germline gives CDR1 LNHDA, CDR2 SQIVND (reference sequence). The V end lost 3 bases, the J end lost 4 bases, and 16 bases lay between the germline ends. The CDR3 extends over 15 amino acids. The CDR3 sequence is CASSIDGRGQYEQYF. The CDR3 DNA reads as TGTGCCAGTAGTATTGATGGGAGAGGGCAATACGAGCAGTACTTC.

The chain combines TRBV5-4 with TRBJ2-1; 10 nucleotides match TRBD2. The V and J ends lost 10 bases and 7 bases, in that order; junction bases with no gene match: 14. Germline V gives CDR1 SGHNT, CDR2 YYREEE (reference sequence). The CDR3 length is 15 residues. This CDR3 is CAHASSLAGENEQFF. The CDR3 DNA reads TGTGCCCATGCGAGTAGTCTAGCGGGAGAGAATGAGCAGTTCTTC.

This chain connects TRBV7-9 to TRBJ2-1, with 7 bases lining up with TRBD2. V gave up 7 bases and J gave up 10 bases; unmatched junction bases: 7. Germline CDR1 reads SEHNR; CDR2 reads FQNEAQ (reference sequence). The CDR3 totals 12 residues. CDR3 DNA: TGTGCCAGCAACTTGGACGGGGGGGAGCAGTTCTTC. Its protein product is CASNLDGGEQFF. Combining the CDR3 with reference TRBV7-9 and TRBJ2-1 gives the whole variable domain DTGVSQNPRHKITKRGQNVTFRCDPISEHNRLYWYRQTLGQGPEFLTYFQNEAQLEKSRLLSDRFSAERPKGSFSTLEIQRTEQGDSAMYLCASNLDGGEQFFGPGTRLTVL.